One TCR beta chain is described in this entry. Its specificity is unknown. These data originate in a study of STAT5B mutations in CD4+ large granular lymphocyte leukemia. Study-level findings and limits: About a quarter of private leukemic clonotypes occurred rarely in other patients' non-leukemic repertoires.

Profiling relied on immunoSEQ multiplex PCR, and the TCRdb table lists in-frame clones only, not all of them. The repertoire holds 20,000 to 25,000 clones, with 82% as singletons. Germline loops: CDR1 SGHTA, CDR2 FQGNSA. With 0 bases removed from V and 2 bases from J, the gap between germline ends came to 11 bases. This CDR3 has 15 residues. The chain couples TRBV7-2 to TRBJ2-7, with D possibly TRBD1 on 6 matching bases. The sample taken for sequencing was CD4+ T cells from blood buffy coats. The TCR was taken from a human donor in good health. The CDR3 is CASSLAPQGAYEQYF. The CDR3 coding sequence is TGTGCCAGCAGCTTAGCGCCACAGGGTGCCTACGAGCAGTACTTC.